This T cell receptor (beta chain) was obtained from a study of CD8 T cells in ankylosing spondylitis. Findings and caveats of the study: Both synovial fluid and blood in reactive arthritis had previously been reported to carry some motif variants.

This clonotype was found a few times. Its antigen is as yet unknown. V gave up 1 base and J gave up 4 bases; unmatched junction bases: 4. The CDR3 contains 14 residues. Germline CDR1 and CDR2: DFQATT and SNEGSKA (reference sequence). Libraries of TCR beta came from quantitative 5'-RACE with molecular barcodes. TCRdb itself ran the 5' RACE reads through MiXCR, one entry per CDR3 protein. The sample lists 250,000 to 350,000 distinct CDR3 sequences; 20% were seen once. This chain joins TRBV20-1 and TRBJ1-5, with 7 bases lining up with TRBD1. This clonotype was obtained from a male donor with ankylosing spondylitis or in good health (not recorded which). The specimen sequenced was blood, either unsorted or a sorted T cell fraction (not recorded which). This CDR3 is CSARVGQPNQPQHF. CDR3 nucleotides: TGCAGTGCTAGAGTGGGACAGCCAAATCAGCCCCAGCATTTT.